This T cell receptor beta chain was identified during a study of cytomegalovirus exposure and HLA in healthy donors (dated by TCRdb to 2015 to 2018). With regard to the full study: In an earlier analysis of some 610 of the donors, less than 350 Gb of sequence data and 117 million unique TCR beta sequences from about 179 million T cells were reported. The aim of the study was to test whether cataloging public T cell receptors could identify signatures of past pathogen exposure. Every repertoire in the discovery cohort had been generated on one and the same sequencing platform. In a later genetic analysis, genome-wide SNP genotypes for about 55% of the roughly 700 donors were used, and that subset was treated as a discovery cohort. Along with the roughly 610-subject first cohort, a separate validation cohort of 120 different subjects was used. An earlier analysis of fewer than 750 of the donors used high-throughput TCR beta sequencing to judge whether each TCR beta V gene segment behaved as functional or pseudogenic. The study used immunosequencing to profile the T cell repertoires of 670 or so subjects and linked those repertoires to cytomegalovirus serostatus. Approximately 300 gigabases of sequencing data and approximately 91 million unique TCR sequences made up an early release that covered 500 to 700 HLA-typed donors. Alongside the repertoire data, information on donor age, sex, ethnicity and CMV serostatus was compiled. A later analysis re-analyzed previously published TCR beta repertoires from 666 donors and added high-resolution HLA genotyping to study TCR occurrence patterns. Both class I and class II loci were covered by HLA typing, at four-digit resolution. About five DR-DQ haplotypes were treated as single units for association and clustering because of strong linkage in the cohort. High-throughput TCR immunosequencing, statistical association of individual TCRs with disease status, and machine learning were combined to predict cytomegalovirus infection status. Of the roughly 430 genotyped donors, 65% to 90% fell in the genetic ancestry cluster associated with self-reported Caucasian donors. The number of donors typed differed by locus, with 629-630 for A, B, C, DRB1 and DQB1, roughly 550 for DQA1, under 610 for DPA1, and roughly 450 for DPB1. Rather than drawing on any new phenotypic data, the later analysis identified candidate immune exposures from TCR beta sequences and the way those sequences occurred across donors. Across about 370 genotyped donors of the cohort, an average of 235,054 unique TCR beta nucleotide sequences per donor were sequenced, and around 20% of those sequences were non-productive.

The library was generated by the immunoSEQ multiplex PCR assay. A mixture of 60 forward primers for TCR Vbeta segments and 13 reverse primers for TCR Jbeta segments was used in the multiplex PCR. A multiplex PCR assay on genomic DNA amplified the CDR3 region of rearranged TCR beta genes. The Illumina HiSeq System was used to sequence the amplified TCR beta libraries as 87-base-pair reads. The authors' pipeline ran thus. Across the 600 to 700 repertoires, a later analysis counted tens of millions of unique TCR beta chains, 9.5 million to 12 million of which were shared by at least two donors. A nearest-neighbor algorithm error-corrected the raw reads and collapsed the reads into unique sequences, merging closely related sequences to remove PCR and sequencing errors. To assign V, D and J gene segments, CDR3 sequences were aligned to IMGT reference sequences. Each retained sequence needed at least a six-nucleotide match to both a V gene segment and a J gene segment. A rearrangement counted as productive if the CDR3 had no stop codons and remained in frame with V and J, and every other rearrangement counted as non-productive. Following IMGT convention, CDR3 was defined as the stretch from the second conserved V-encoded cysteine up to the conserved J-encoded phenylalanine. Sequences without an unambiguous match to a single V gene segment were excluded from the earlier analysis of about 600 of the donors. In an earlier analysis of approximately 590 of the donors, V segments were called functional above 56.7% productive rearrangements and were called segregating when the between-donor standard deviation exceeded 5%. To diagnose cytomegalovirus status from the catalog of TCR beta chain sequences, a statistical classification framework was built. A later analysis assigned V and J genes by comparing TCR nucleotide sequences with IMGT/GENE-DB human TR gene sequences. A later analysis assigned CDR3 sequences and most-parsimonious VDJ recombination scenarios with the TCRdist pipeline. In a later analysis, every TCR beta chain was defined by the combination of its CDR3 amino acid sequence and its V-gene family, and reads without a unique V-gene family were dropped. As a way to deal with suspected cross-contamination and a sequencing artifact, a later analysis dropped under 600 nucleotide sequences that were highly shared and had low generation probability. For each public chain, a later analysis derived a clonal expansion index from normalized ranks of inferred template counts within each repertoire. In a later analysis, generation probabilities were computed using a VDJ recombination model fitted to out-of-frame rearrangements, and the results were checked against IGoR. In a later analysis, TCR-TCR, TCR-HLA and TCR-CMV co-occurrence was scored with hypergeometric tests, and a repertoire-size bias correction was applied to TCR pairs. In a later analysis, false discovery rates were estimated by permuting HLA or CMV assignments 20 times. In a later analysis, co-occurring TCRs were grouped using DBSCAN, and TCRdist sequence similarity was added for clustering within HLA-allele-positive subsets. Co-occurrence clustering excluded repertoires with fewer than 30,000 or more than 120,000 public chains, plus five with anomalous nucleotide sharing. TCRdb took over this immuneACCESS table, retaining in-frame rearrangements with V and J assigned. Such tables are incomplete; in checked studies, under half of the missing clones stem from an unresolved V gene, and the remainder is unexplained. The DNA was the basis for D and trimming; V, J and clone size are from that table. Present in this sample are around 140,000 clones, approximately 87% of which were seen just once. The ten largest account for less than 5.5% of the sample.

After removal of 0 bases from V and 0 bases from J, the junction retains 0 bases not matched to a gene. The CDR3 sequence holds 16 residues, the cysteine and phenylalanine included. Only the CDR3 region is kept as DNA, spanning 48 bases read in frame from base 1. According to the germline V gene, CDR1 reads MNHEY and CDR2 reads SVGAGI. Notes on this clone: What this receptor recognizes is not known. Base qualities are not provided; no much larger clone lies one nucleotide away. In the same sample, other DNA sequences code for this CDR3.

What the study reported, not specific to this receptor: Because counts were too low, about 18 rarely observed V segments, including chromosome 9 orphons, were excluded from the earlier analysis of fewer than 650 of the donors. A later analysis associated 16,951 TCR beta sequences with specific HLA alleles at a false discovery rate of 0.05. A total of fewer than 200 TCR beta chains were listed by the study as associated with cytomegalovirus. A later analysis reported that several top co-occurrence clusters appeared linked to parvovirus B19, influenza, CMV and Epstein-Barr virus. In both the original and validation cohorts, the classifier was reported to diagnose cytomegalovirus status with high specificity and sensitivity. In a later analysis, TCR association rates were found to vary across HLA loci, with the most associated TCRs seen for DRB1 alleles and the fewest for HLA-C alleles. HLA typing was unavailable for some donors at each locus, so association tests used only the typed subset. Roughly uniform sequencing depth across donors was assumed in presence/absence analyses, although this assumption may not hold. A group of highly shared sequence variants was considered likely to be a technical artifact of the sequencing pipeline. Correlated functional status among segregating V segments might reflect linkage disequilibrium, but an unknown experimental factor could not be ruled out. A later genetic analysis reported fewer N-insertions in productive TCRs among donors in an Asian-associated ancestry cluster than the approximately 670-donor mean. A further reported finding was that TCR beta sequences accurately predicted the HLA-A and HLA-B alleles for most subjects in the first cohort. Most TCR sequences were observed very rarely across donors, whereas some public TCRs were present in many individuals. Immune exposure information for the cohort was limited to CMV serostatus. In a later genetic analysis, a missense DCLRE1C variant was associated with V-gene and J-gene trimming of TCR beta chains, and the association was replicated in an independent cohort. Assigning TCR associations to individual alleles was difficult when HLA alleles, especially DR and DQ, strongly co-occurred. Three of the identified cytomegalovirus-associated TCR beta chains were confirmed in vitro to be specific for cytomegalovirus antigens. According to a later analysis, most CMV-associated TCR beta chains appeared to be HLA-restricted, and the HLA associations seemed to be driven largely by CMV exposure. In an earlier analysis of approximately 590 of the donors, most TCR beta V segments appeared in productive rearrangements about 90% or about 30% of the time, broadly matching IMGT annotations. This cohort had only TCR beta chains sequenced, and the lack of alpha or paired-chain data limited which features could be detected. In a later analysis, HLA-associated TCR beta chains were found to be more clonally expanded and to have lower generation probabilities than equally common non-associated chains. The 87-base-pair reads could not distinguish some IMGT-functional V segments, including TRBV6-2 and TRBV6-3, so those segments were excluded. The authors suggested that the approach could potentially be generalized to other disease states and immunological phenotypes.

The cohort comprised 710 or so healthy bone marrow donors. All cohort members were sampled while nominally healthy, although unrecorded immune exposures were likely present. The donor tested CMV seronegative and was one of the 352 seronegative cohort members. A peripheral blood sample was provided by each donor, and peripheral blood mononuclear cells were used for TCR beta sequencing. The Qiagen DNeasy Blood Extraction Kit was used to extract genomic DNA from the blood cell samples. Sequenced: PBMCs. This clonotype was obtained from a woman aged 25 to 39 in good health and CMV-seronegative. Rearrangement joined TRBV6-5 to TRBJ2-1, with 9 junctional bases fitting TRBD2. The nucleotide sequence reads TGTGCCAGCAGTTACTCAGCGGGAGGCTCCTACAATGAGCAGTTCTTC. Translated, this gives CASSYSAGGSYNEQFF.